This T cell receptor beta chain was sequenced during a study of CD8 T cells in ankylosing spondylitis. V was shortened by 4 bases and J by 5 bases, with 12 bases between the two germline ends. Germline CDR1 and CDR2: DFQATT and SNEGSKA (reference sequence). The CDR3 covers 13 residues. Each CDR3 protein is one row after TCRdb ran MiXCR on the 5' RACE reads. Of approximately 130,000 distinct CDR3 sequences detected, around 8.5% appear once; the ten largest clones hold about 3.3%. The chain combines TRBV20-1 with TRBJ1-5; D unresolved. Sequenced input: blood, either unsorted or a sorted T cell fraction (not recorded which). This receptor was identified in a male donor with ankylosing spondylitis or in good health (not recorded which). CDR3 sequence: CSAKLAGDQPQHF. As DNA, the CDR3 is TGCAGTGCTAAGTTAGCCGGAGATCAGCCCCAGCATTTT.